These 15 T cell receptor beta chains share one sample of origin, sequenced in a study of somatic mutations in cytotoxic T cells in rheumatoid arthritis. Profiling relied on immunoSEQ multiplex PCR, and the TCRdb table lists in-frame clones only, not all of them. The sample records 11,000 or so clones, approximately 69% being singletons. Input material: CD8+ T cells sorted from blood. The source of these receptors is a man between 65 and 85 years old in good health.

The table lists this clone with a count of one. The rearrangement uses TRBV4-1 and TRBJ2-7, with TRBD2 as a possible D gene (5 bases). The CDR3 contains 15 residues. Trimming removed 1 base at V and 0 bases at J, with 10 bases between. Looked up from germline, CDR1 is MGHRA and CDR2 is YSYEKL. CDR3: CASSQAQGSSYEQYF. The CDR3 DNA reads as TGCGCCAGCAGCCAAGCTCAAGGGAGCTCCTACGAGCAGTACTTC.

The chain carries TRBV2 and TRBJ1-2; 7 positions agree with TRBD1. J was trimmed by 4 bases and V by 5 bases; bases with no gene match: 13. Germline CDR1 SNHLY, CDR2 FYNNEI. This CDR3 comprises 16 residues. The CDR3 spells CASSIIKGAGGYGYTF. DNA of the CDR3: TGTGCCAGCAGTATTATTAAGGGGGCGGGGGGCTATGGCTACACCTTC.

This chain connects TRBV27 to TRBJ2-1; 10 nucleotides agree with TRBD2. Losses at the gene ends were 5 bases for V and 7 bases for J; bases not matched to a gene: 5. Germline CDR1 and CDR2: MNHEY and SMNVEV (reference sequence). There are 14 residues in the CDR3. CDR3 region: CASSIGTSVNEQFF. DNA for the CDR3: TGTGCCAGCAGTATTGGGACTAGCGTGAATGAGCAGTTCTTC.

The chain couples TRBV7-9 to TRBJ2-3; D uncertain. This CDR3 is built from 14 residues. From germline, CDR1 is SEHNR and CDR2 FQNEAQ (reference sequence). The ends were cut back, 1 base at V and 1 base at J, with 6 bases in the middle. CDR3 residues: CASSLVGGTDTQYF. In DNA, the CDR3 is TGTGCCAGCAGCTTAGTGGGCGGCACAGATACGCAGTATTTT.

This clone was detected once. The rearrangement links TRBV10-2 to TRBJ1-1; D is unresolved. With 1 base removed from V and 5 bases from J, the gap between germline ends came to 14 bases. Germline lookup yields CDR1 WSHSY and CDR2 SAAADI. The CDR3 sequence is 15 residues long. The CDR3 nucleotides read TGCGCCAGCAGTGAGTATGTTAGGACGGGGACTGAAGCTTTCTTT. As protein: CASSEYVRTGTEAFF.

The V and J genes are TRBV27 and TRBJ2-3; 8 bases line up with TRBD2. The CDR3 consists of 17 residues. With V trimmed by 7 bases and J by 0 bases, 12 bases remained unmatched. CDR1 and CDR2 from the germline V gene are MNHEY and SMNVEV (reference sequence). The CDR3 DNA sequence: TGTGCCAGCAAAATTGCTAGCGGGCCTTCTAGCACAGATACGCAGTATTTT. This gives the protein CASKIASGPSSTDTQYF.

This chain connects TRBV9 to TRBJ2-2; a possible D gene is TRBD2 (7 bases). Trimming removed 2 bases at V and 4 bases at J, with 18 bases between. Germline CDR1 and CDR2: SGDLS and YYNGEE. The CDR3 is 17 residues long. The CDR3 DNA is TGTGCCAGCAGCGTCTTTGGTAGGGGGGGGGCCACCGGGGAGCTGTTTTTT. It translates to CASSVFGRGGATGELFF.

The rearrangement uses TRBV29-1 and TRBJ2-7, with a weak D call TRBD2 (6 bases). Looked up from germline, CDR1 is SQVTM and CDR2 is ANQGSEA. The CDR3 extends over 12 amino acids. The V end was cut by 7 bases, the J end by 2 bases, with 12 bases between. CDR3 sequence reads: CSAQEGPYEQYF. In DNA form, the CDR3 reads TGCAGCGCCCAGGAGGGGCCCTACGAGCAGTACTTC.

The chain is built from TRBV19 and TRBJ2-2; 7 bases line up with TRBD1. CDR3 length: 15 amino acids. The junction had 8 bases not matched to a gene; V was cut back by 4 bases and J by 6 bases. Looked up from germline, CDR1 is LNHDA and CDR2 is SQIVND (reference sequence). Here the CDR3 reads CASSTSGTDSGELFF. The CDR3 DNA sequence: TGTGCCAGTAGTACCTCCGGGACAGATTCCGGGGAGCTGTTTTTT.

The chain uses TRBV18 and TRBJ2-7; 11 nucleotides align to TRBD1. CDR3 size: 14 residues. The ends lost 2 bases at V and 7 bases at J; junction bases unmatched: 4. The V gene's germline CDR1 is KGHSH and CDR2 LQKENI. The CDR3 spells CASSPGTGGIEQYF. The DNA for the CDR3 is TGTGCCAGCTCACCAGGGACAGGGGGTATTGAGCAGTACTTC.

In this sample, this clone turned up a few times. The J gene is TRBJ2-1, the V gene TRBV18; D gene uncertain. CDR3 size: 15 residues. Looked up from germline, CDR1 is KGHSH and CDR2 is LQKENI. V lost 2 bases, J lost 0 bases, and 8 bases lay in between. The CDR3 sequence is CASSPSASSYNEQFF. The CDR3 coding sequence is TGTGCCAGCTCACCATCCGCGAGCTCCTACAATGAGCAGTTCTTC.

This chain uses TRBV27 with TRBJ2-3; D gene uncertain. There are 15 residues in the CDR3. Germline CDR1 MNHEY, CDR2 SMNVEV (reference sequence). V was cut by 6 bases and J by 2 bases, with 15 bases left in between. This chain's CDR3 is CASSSFPEPTDTQYF. The CDR3 nucleotides are TGTGCCAGCAGCAGCTTCCCTGAGCCCACAGATACGCAGTATTTT.

About this clone: The sample has other DNA sequences that encode this CDR3 too. The chain links TRBV4-3 to TRBJ1-1; the D is unclear. The CDR3 loop spans 14 amino acids. Germline V gene sequence: CDR1 LGHNA, CDR2 YSLEER. Trimming took off 0 bases at V and 1 base at J, with 6 bases between the two ends. DNA for the CDR3: TGCGCCAGCAGCCAAGATAGAGGGAACACTGAAGCTTTCTTT. Encoded protein: CASSQDRGNTEAFF.

This clone has more than one count but fewer than ten. J is TRBJ2-5 and V is TRBV6-1; no clear D. Germline-derived CDR1 and CDR2 are MNHNS and SASEGT. The V and J ends lost 2 bases and 2 bases respectively, with 9 bases between them. The CDR3 has 14 amino acids. CDR3 amino acids: CASSEYGPQETQYF. CDR3 bases: TGTGCCAGCAGTGAATACGGACCGCAAGAGACCCAGTACTTC.

V usage is TRBV2 and J usage is TRBJ1-2; TRBD1 might be the D (5 bases). Per the germline V gene, CDR1 is SNHLY and CDR2 is FYNNEI. The CDR3 consists of 15 residues. V was clipped by 8 bases and J by 1 base, with 17 bases between them. The CDR3 bases are TGTGCCAGCGGAGCAGGGAGGACCTTTAACTATGGCTACACCTTC. It is translated as CASGAGRTFNYGYTF. Full variable domain (outside the CDR3, taken from reference TRBV2 and TRBJ1-2): EPEVTQTPSHQVTQMGQEVILRCVPISNHLYFYWYRQILGQKVEFLVSFYNNEISEKSEIFDDQFSVERPDGSNFTLKIRSTKLEDSAMYFCASGAGRTFNYGYTFGSGTRLTVV.